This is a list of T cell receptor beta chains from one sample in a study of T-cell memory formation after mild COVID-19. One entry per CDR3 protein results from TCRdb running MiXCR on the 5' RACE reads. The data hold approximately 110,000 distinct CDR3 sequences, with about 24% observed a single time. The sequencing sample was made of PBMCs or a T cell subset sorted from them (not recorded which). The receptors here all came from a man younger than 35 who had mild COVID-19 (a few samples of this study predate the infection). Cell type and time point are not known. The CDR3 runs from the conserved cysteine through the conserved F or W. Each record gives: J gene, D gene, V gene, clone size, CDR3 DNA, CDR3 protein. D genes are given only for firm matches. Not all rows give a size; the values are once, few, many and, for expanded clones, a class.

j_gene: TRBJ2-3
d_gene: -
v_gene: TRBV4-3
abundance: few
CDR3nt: TGCGCCAGCAGCCAAGATGAGTACGAGGGCGATACGCAGTATTTT
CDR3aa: CASSQDEYEGDTQYF

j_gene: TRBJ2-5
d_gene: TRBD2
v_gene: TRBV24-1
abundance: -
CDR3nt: TGTGCCACCAGTGATTTAGACCTAGCGGGGGGTCAAGAGACCCAGTACTTC
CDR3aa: CATSDLDLAGGQETQYF

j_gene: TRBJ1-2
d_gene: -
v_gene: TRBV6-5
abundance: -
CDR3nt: TGTGCCAGCAGTTCCACAGGGCCTTCGGGCTACACCTTC
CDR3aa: CASSSTGPSGYTF

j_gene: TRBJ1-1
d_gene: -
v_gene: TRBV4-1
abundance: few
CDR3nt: TGCGCCAGCAGCCAAGAACCCACAGTTCTGAACACTGAAGCTTTCTTT
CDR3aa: CASSQEPTVLNTEAFF

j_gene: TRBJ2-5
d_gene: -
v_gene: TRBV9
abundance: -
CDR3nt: TGTGCCAGCAGCTCCTCAACTAGTCGTTGGGAGACCCAGTACTTC
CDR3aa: CASSSSTSRWETQYF

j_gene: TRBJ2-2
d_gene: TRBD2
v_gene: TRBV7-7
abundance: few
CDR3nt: TGTGCCAGCAGCGCGAGCGGGGGGATCGGGGAGCTGTTTTTT
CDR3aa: CASSASGGIGELFF

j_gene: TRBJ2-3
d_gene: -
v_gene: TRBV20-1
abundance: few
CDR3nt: TGCAGTGCCATAGTAGGGGCGGGCGACCTCTTT
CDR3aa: CSAIVGAGDLF

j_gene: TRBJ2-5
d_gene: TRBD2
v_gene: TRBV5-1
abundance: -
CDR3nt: TGCGTCAGCAGCCCATACGGACCTAGCGGGGGGGTTCAAGAGACCCAGTACTTC
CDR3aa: CVSSPYGPSGGVQETQYF

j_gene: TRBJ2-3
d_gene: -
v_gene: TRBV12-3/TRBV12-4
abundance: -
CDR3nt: TGTGCCAGCAGGGTGGCTATGGGGGGCAGCACAGATACGCAGTATTTT
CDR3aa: CASRVAMGGSTDTQYF

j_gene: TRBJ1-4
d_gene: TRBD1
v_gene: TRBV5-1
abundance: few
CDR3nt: TGCGCCAGCAGCTGGGACAGTTTTACAACTAATGAAAAACTGTTTTTT
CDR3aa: CASSWDSFTTNEKLFF

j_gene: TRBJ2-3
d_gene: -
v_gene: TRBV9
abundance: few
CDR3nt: TGTGCCAGCAGCGGGGGGAATACGCAGTATTTT
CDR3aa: CASSGGNTQYF

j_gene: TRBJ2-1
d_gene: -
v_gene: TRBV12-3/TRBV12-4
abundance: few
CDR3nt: TGTGCCAGCACCCGGGGCGGGGGCTTTGGTGAGCAGTTCTTC
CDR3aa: CASTRGGGFGEQFF

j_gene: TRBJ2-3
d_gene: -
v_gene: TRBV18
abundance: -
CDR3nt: TGTGCCAGCTCACCACCTTCGGGGGTTCCAGATACGCAGTATTTT
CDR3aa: CASSPPSGVPDTQYF

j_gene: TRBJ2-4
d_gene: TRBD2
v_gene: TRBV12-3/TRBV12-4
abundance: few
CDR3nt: TGTGCCAGCAGTCCGAGCGGGGCCCTTCAGTACTTC
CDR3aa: CASSPSGALQYF

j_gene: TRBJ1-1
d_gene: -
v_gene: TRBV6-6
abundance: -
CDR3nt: TGTGCCAGCAGTTCCCCCCGCGTGGAGGGGAGCACTGAAGCTTTCTTT
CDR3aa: CASSSPRVEGSTEAFF

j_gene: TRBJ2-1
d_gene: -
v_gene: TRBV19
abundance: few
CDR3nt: TGTGCCACCTCAACTGGGGGTCTTCACTACAATGAGCAGTTCTTC
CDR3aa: CATSTGGLHYNEQFF

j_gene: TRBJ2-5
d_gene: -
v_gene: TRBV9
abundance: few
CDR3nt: TGTGCCAGCAGCCCCCGAGGCGGACAAGAGACCCAGTACTTC
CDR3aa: CASSPRGGQETQYF

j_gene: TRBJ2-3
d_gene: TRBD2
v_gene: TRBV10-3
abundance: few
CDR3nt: TGTGCCAACCGGGGGGAGAGCACAGATACGCAGTATTTT
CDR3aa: CANRGESTDTQYF

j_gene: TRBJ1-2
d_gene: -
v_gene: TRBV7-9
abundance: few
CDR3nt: TGTGCCAGCAGCTTAGCGGCCTCCCGGGACCCAACTAACTATGGCTACACCTTC
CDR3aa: CASSLAASRDPTNYGYTF

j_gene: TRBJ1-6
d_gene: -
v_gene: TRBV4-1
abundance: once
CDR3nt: TGCGCCAGCAGCCAAGACAGGGCATCCCCATCCACCCTCCACTTT
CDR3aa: CASSQDRASPSTLHF

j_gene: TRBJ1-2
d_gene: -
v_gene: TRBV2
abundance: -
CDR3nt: TGTGCCAGCAGCGATCCCATGCAGCGGGGCTACACCTTC
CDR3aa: CASSDPMQRGYTF